These 4 T cell receptor beta chains were all obtained from the same sample, sequenced in a study of shared clonotypes between healthy human individuals. Sequenced by immunoSEQ multiplex PCR; TCRdb stores in-frame clones only, minus some. The table shows over 950,000 clones, with 60% to 80% occurring only once. The specimen was memory CD4+ T cells from PBMCs. Subset given: CD45RA-negative fraction. The receptor set was obtained from a man younger than 35 in good health. Some clones in this sample may be carry-over from other donors' samples.

This sequence joins TRBV30 and TRBJ2-3, with 7 bases lining up with TRBD2. CDR3 length equals 14 residues. V lost 0 bases to trimming and J lost 5 bases; unmatched junction nucleotides: 5. Looked up from germline, CDR1 is GTSNPN and CDR2 is SVGIG (reference sequence). CDR3 sequence: CAWSVSGTRDTQYF. CDR3 bases: TGTGCCTGGAGTGTAAGCGGGACCCGAGATACGCAGTATTTT.

The CDR3 region has the DNA TGTGCCGCCGACAGGGAGTTCTATGGCTACACCTTC. Its translation is CAADREFYGYTF. This chain uses TRBV27 with TRBJ1-2; 7 bases agree with TRBD1. The germline V gene encodes CDR1 MNHEY and CDR2 SMNVEV (reference sequence). The CDR3 length is 12 residues. After removal of 11 bases from V and 4 bases from J, the junction contained 7 bases not matched to a gene.

This chain connects TRBV10-3 to TRBJ2-1; D is unclear. Looked up from germline, CDR1 is ENHRY and CDR2 is SYGVKD. V was trimmed by 3 bases and J by 5 bases, leaving 8 bases between them. This CDR3 is built from 13 residues. The CDR3 DNA reads TGTGCCATCAGTGAACGTCAGAACAATGAGCAGTTCTTC. Encoded protein: CAISERQNNEQFF.

The chain couples TRBV15 to TRBJ2-7, with TRBD2 as a possible D gene (6 bases). The germline gives CDR1 LNHNV, CDR2 YYDKDF (reference sequence). This CDR3 comprises 16 residues. The V end was cut by 3 bases, the J end by 9 bases, with 24 bases between. CDR3 amino acids: CATSSWVGGTSGVQYF. CDR3 coding DNA: TGTGCCACCAGCAGTTGGGTGGGGGGAACATCAGGAGTGCAGTACTTC.